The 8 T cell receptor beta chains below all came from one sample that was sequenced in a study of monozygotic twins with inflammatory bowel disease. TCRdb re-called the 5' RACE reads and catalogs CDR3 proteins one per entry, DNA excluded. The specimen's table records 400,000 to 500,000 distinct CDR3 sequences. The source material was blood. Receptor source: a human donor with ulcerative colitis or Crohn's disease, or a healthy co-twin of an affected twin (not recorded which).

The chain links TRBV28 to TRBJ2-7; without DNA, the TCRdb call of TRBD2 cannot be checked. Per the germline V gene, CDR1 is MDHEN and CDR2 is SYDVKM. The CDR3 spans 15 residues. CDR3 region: CASGLLGTASYEQYF.

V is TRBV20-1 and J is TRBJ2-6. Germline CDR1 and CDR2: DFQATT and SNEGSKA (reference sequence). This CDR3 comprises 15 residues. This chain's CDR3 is CSARDFPSGANVLTF.

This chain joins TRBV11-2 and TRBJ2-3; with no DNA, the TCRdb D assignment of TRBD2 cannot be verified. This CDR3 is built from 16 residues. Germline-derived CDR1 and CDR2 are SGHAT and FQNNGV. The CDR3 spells CASNIGGGSSTDTQYF.

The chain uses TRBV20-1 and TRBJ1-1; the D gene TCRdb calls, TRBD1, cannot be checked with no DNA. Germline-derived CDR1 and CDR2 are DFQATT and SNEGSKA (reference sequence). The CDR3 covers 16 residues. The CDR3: CSARGGTLKRNTEAFF.

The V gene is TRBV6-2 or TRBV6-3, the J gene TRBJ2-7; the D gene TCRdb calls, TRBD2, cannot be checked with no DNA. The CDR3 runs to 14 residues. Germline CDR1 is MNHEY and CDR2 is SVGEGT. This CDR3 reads CASSYSAGASEQYF.

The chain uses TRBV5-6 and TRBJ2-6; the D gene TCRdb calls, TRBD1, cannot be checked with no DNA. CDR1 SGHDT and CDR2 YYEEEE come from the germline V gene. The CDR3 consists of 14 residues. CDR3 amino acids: CASSSGYGANVLTF.

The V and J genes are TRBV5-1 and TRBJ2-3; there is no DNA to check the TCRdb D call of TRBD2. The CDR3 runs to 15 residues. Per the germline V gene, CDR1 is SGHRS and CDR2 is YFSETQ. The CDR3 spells CASSWTGGVSDTQYF.

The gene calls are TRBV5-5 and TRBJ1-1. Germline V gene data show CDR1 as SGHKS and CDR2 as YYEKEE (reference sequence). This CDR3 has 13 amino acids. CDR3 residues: CASSSLGNAEAFF.